This TCR beta chain is from a study of cytomegalovirus exposure and HLA in healthy donors. Whole-study results and caveats: The authors later found TCR association rates varying by HLA locus, with DRB1 most and HLA-C fewest.

The PCR made use of 60 Vbeta and 13 Jbeta primers. Clones were sequenced by immunoSEQ multiplex PCR, and TCRdb holds only the in-frame ones, with some missing. Here the sample spans 80,000 to 95,000 clones, around 79% being singletons. With regard to this clone: Its matching antigen is unknown.

The V end lost 3 bases, the J end lost 1 base, and 12 bases lay between the germline ends. Germline CDR1 and CDR2: SNHLY and FYNNEI. This CDR3 is 15 amino acids long. This sequence joins TRBV2 and TRBJ1-1; D is unresolved. Source material: PBMCs. The origin of this receptor is a woman in her thirties or forties in good health and CMV-seropositive. CDR3 amino acids: CASSDGRTGNTEAFF. Here the CDR3 DNA reads TGTGCCAGCAGTGACGGGAGGACCGGGAACACTGAAGCTTTCTTT.